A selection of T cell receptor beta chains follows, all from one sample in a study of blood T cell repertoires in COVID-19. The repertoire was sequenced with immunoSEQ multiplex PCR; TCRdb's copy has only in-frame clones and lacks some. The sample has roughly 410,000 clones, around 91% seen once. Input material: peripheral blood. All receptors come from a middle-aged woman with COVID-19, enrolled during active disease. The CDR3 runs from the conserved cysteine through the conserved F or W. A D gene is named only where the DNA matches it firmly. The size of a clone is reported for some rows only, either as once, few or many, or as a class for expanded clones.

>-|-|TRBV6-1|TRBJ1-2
CASSLKEYGYTF
TGTGCCAGCAGTCTGAAGGAGTATGGCTACACCTTC
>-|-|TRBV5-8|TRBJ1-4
CASSLTIMTLSNEKLFF
TGTGCCAGCAGCTTGACCATAATGACACTGTCTAATGAAAAACTGTTTTTT
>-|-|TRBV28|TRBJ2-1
CASTTATREQFF
TGTGCCAGCACCACGGCGACTAGAGAGCAGTTCTTC
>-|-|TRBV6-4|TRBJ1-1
CASSESYGEGNTEAFF
TGTGCCAGCAGTGAATCATATGGGGAGGGGAACACTGAAGCTTTCTTT
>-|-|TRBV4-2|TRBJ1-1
CASSYSGGPGLNTEAFF
TGTGCCAGCAGCTACAGTGGAGGGCCAGGGTTGAACACTGAAGCTTTCTTT
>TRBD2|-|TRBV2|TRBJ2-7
CASRAGLAEEQYF
TGTGCCAGCAGGGCGGGACTAGCGGAGGAGCAGTACTTC
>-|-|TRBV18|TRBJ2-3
CASSPPAAWDTQYF
TGTGCCAGCTCACCACCGGCGGCCTGGGATACGCAGTATTTT
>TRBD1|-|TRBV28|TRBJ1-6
CASSSGRGHNSPLHF
TGTGCCAGCAGTTCGGGCAGGGGGCATAATTCACCCCTCCACTTT
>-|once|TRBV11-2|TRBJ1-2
CASRRPGGVGYTF
TGTGCCAGCAGACGCCCCGGGGGAGTTGGCTACACCTTC
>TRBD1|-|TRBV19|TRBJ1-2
CASSTGTGPNYGYTF
TGTGCCAGTAGTACCGGGACAGGGCCCAACTATGGCTACACCTTC
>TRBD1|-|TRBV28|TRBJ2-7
CASRRQGRYEQYF
TGTGCCAGCCGTAGACAGGGACGGTACGAGCAGTACTTC
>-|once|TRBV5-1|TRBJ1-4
CASSLSGEKLFF
TGCGCCAGCAGCTTGAGCGGTGAAAAACTGTTTTTT
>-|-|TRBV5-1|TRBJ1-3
CASSLDRSRNTIYF
TGCGCCAGCAGCTTGGACAGAAGTAGAAACACCATATATTTT
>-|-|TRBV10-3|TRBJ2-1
CAISSPGSPREQFF
TGTGCCATCAGTTCCCCGGGATCTCCAAGAGAGCAGTTCTTC
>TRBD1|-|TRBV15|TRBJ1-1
CATSRATGVLNTEAFF
TGTGCCACCAGCAGAGCTACAGGGGTCTTGAACACTGAAGCTTTCTTT
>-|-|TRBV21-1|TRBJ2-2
CASSPRLDNTGELFF
TGTGCCAGCAGCCCCAGGTTAGATAACACCGGGGAGCTGTTTTTT
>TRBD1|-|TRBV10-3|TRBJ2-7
CAISTGTGPYEQYF
TGTGCCATCAGTACCGGGACAGGGCCCTACGAGCAGTACTTC
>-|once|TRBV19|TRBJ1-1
CASSIETGRVNTEAFF
TGTGCCAGTAGTATAGAGACAGGTCGGGTGAACACTGAAGCTTTCTTT
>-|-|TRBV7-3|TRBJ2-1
CASSLTEYNEQFF
TGTGCCAGCAGTTTGACAGAATACAATGAGCAGTTCTTC
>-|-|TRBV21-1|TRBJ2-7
CASSKGTWSYEQYF
TGTGCCAGCAGCAAAGGGACTTGGTCCTACGAGCAGTACTTC
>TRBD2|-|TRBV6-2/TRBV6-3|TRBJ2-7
CASSSINPGLAGYGEQYF
TGTGCCAGCAGTTCCATTAACCCAGGACTAGCGGGATACGGCGAGCAGTACTTC
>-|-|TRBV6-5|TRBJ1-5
CASSYMGSVGNQPQHF
TGTGCCAGCAGTTACATGGGGAGTGTAGGCAATCAGCCCCAGCATTTT
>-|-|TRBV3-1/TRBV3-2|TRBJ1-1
CASSLREGLGTEAFF
TGTGCCAGCAGCTTGAGGGAGGGCCTGGGCACTGAAGCTTTCTTT
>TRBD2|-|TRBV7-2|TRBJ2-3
CASSLRLILAGGDTQYF
TGTGCCAGCAGCTTACGGCTGATCTTAGCGGGGGGAGATACGCAGTATTTT
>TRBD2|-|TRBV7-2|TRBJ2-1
CASLGTSGNLEQFF
TGTGCCAGCTTGGGGACTAGCGGGAATCTTGAGCAGTTCTTC
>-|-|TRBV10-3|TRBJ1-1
CAISDDSNTEAFF
TGTGCCATCAGTGACGACTCGAACACTGAAGCTTTCTTT
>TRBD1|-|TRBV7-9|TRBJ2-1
CASSLRQGILDEQFF
TGTGCCAGCAGCCTACGACAGGGGATTTTGGATGAGCAGTTCTTC
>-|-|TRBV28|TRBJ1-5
CASSSPGGDHNQPQHF
TGTGCCAGCAGTTCCCCGGGGGGGGACCACAATCAGCCCCAGCATTTT
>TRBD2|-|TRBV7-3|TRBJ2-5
CASSPGGLAGGETQYF
TGTGCCAGCAGCCCGGGGGGACTAGCGGGAGGAGAGACCCAGTACTTC
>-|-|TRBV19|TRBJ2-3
CASSNTRRADTQYF
TGTGCCAGTAGTAATACAAGGAGGGCAGATACGCAGTATTTT
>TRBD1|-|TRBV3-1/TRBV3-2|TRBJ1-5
CATGQGNQPQHF
TGTGCCACCGGACAGGGGAATCAGCCCCAGCATTTT
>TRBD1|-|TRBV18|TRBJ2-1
CASSPKLPGQGSYNEQFF
TGTGCCAGCTCACCCAAACTACCGGGACAGGGATCCTACAATGAGCAGTTCTTC
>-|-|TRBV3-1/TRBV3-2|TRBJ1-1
CASRSLGVNTEAFF
TGTGCCAGCAGATCTTTAGGGGTGAACACTGAAGCTTTCTTT
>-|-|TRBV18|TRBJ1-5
CASSPRSQPQHF
TGTGCCAGCTCACCCCGGAGTCAGCCCCAGCATTTT
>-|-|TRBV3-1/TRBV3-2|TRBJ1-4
CASSQIGPEKLFF
TGTGCCAGCAGCCAAATTGGGCCCGAAAAACTGTTTTTT
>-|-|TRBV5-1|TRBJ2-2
CASSLGEPLRGELFF
TGCGCCAGCAGCCTCGGGGAGCCCCTCCGCGGGGAGCTGTTTTTT
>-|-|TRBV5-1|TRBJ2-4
CASSYGSKNIQYF
TGCGCCAGCAGCTACGGGTCCAAAAACATTCAGTACTTC
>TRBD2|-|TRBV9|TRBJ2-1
CASSVVTSATPNNEQFF
TGTGCCAGCAGCGTAGTGACTAGCGCAACCCCTAACAATGAGCAGTTCTTC
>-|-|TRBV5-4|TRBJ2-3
CASSSGGVSTDTQYF
TGTGCCAGCAGCTCGGGCGGGGTCTCCACAGATACGCAGTATTTT
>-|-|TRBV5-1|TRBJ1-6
CASSSADSSYNSPLHF
TGCGCCAGCAGCTCGGCCGACAGCTCGTATAATTCACCCCTCCACTTT
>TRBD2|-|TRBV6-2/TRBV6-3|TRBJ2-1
CASSYSGGYNEQFF
TGTGCCAGCAGTTACAGCGGGGGCTACAATGAGCAGTTCTTC
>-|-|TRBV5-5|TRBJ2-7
CASSLSPQAYEQYF
TGTGCCAGCAGCTTGAGCCCTCAGGCCTACGAGCAGTACTTC
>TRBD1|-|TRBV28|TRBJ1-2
CASTGSGQGRLGGYGYTF
TGTGCCAGCACAGGGTCGGGACAGGGACGATTGGGCGGGTATGGCTACACCTTC
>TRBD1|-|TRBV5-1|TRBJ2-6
CASSHTGGGSGANVLTF
TGCGCCAGCAGCCATACAGGGGGCGGATCTGGGGCCAACGTCCTGACTTTC
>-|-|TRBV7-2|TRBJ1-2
CASSLEATDTLYGYTF
TGTGCCAGCAGCTTAGAGGCCACGGACACACTCTATGGCTACACCTTC
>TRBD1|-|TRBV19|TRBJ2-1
CASTVGQGDEQFF
TGTGCCAGTACCGTAGGGCAGGGGGATGAGCAGTTCTTC
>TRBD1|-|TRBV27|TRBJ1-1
CASSLYGTFIDDRGTEAFF
TGTGCCAGCAGTTTATACGGGACATTTATCGACGACAGGGGTACTGAAGCTTTCTTT
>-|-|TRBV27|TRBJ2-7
CASRSGGGGEQYF
TGTGCCAGCAGGTCAGGGGGAGGTGGCGAGCAGTACTTC
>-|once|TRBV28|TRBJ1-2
CASSSSALEGGRHYGYTF
TGTGCCAGCAGTTCCTCTGCCCTCGAGGGAGGGCGTCACTATGGCTACACCTTC
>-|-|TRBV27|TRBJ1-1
CASTAGRPVGRNTEAFF
TGTGCCAGCACGGCGGGGAGACCCGTGGGCCGAAACACTGAAGCTTTCTTT
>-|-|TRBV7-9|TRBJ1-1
CAATASLNTEAFF
TGTGCGGCGACAGCATCCCTGAACACTGAAGCTTTCTTT
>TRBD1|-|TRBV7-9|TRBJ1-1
CASSLVGGRDRGTEAFF
TGTGCCAGCAGCTTAGTAGGAGGTCGGGACAGGGGCACTGAAGCTTTCTTT
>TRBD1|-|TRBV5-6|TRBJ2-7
CASSLPGQSSYEQYF
TGTGCCAGCAGCTTACCGGGACAGTCATCCTACGAGCAGTACTTC
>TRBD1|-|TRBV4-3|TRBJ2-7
CASSRKGQGLYEQYF
TGCGCCAGCAGCCGAAAGGGACAGGGGCTATACGAGCAGTACTTC
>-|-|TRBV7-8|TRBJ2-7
CASSVYLDSGPAYEQYF
TGTGCCAGCAGCGTTTACTTAGATTCAGGGCCGGCTTACGAGCAGTACTTC
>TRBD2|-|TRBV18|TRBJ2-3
CASSPAASGGTDTQYF
TGTGCCAGCTCACCAGCTGCTAGCGGGGGCACAGATACGCAGTATTTT
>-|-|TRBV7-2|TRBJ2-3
CASRTVGGTSTDTQYF
TGTGCCAGCAGGACCGTGGGCGGGACCAGCACAGATACGCAGTATTTT
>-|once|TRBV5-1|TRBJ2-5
CASSLVGLQGETQYF
TGCGCCAGCAGCTTGGTTGGCCTCCAGGGAGAGACCCAGTACTTC
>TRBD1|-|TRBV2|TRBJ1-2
CASSEGGTGGYGYTF
TGTGCCAGCAGTGAAGGAGGGACAGGGGGCTATGGCTACACCTTC